Below, 11 T cell receptor beta chains from the same sample are listed, as sequenced in a study of blood T cells in healthy people across ages. A second PCR of roughly 7 to 11 cycles used a sample-barcoded 5' primer and a J-beta primer mix. TCRdb reprocessed the 5' RACE reads via MiXCR and lists one record per CDR3 protein. The sample consists of roughly 1,000,000 distinct CDR3 sequences, 20% to 25% of them appearing once. This sample was also put to use in a study of T cells of mothers and their children.

Sequencing was done on a sample of blood. The receptors were gathered from a girl aged 2-10 years in good health.

Only a few counts were recorded for this clonotype. Its ends do not fully match the called genes, so a read error is possible. The CDR3 DNA reads TGTGCCAGCAGCTTTCCCGTACCTGTTAGCGGGAGGCTGCTCTCCTTC. It codes for CASSFPVPVSGRLLSF. This chain uses TRBV7-6 with TRBJ2-1, with 10 bases fitting TRBD2. The CDR3 loop spans 16 amino acids. Germline assignment: CDR1 SGHVS and CDR2 FNYEAQ.

V usage is TRBV20-1 and J usage is TRBJ2-2; 11 bases agree with TRBD2. The CDR3 is made up of 14 amino acids. V lost 6 bases, J lost 5 bases, and 5 bases stayed unmatched. Germline CDR1 DFQATT, CDR2 SNEGSKA (reference sequence). The CDR3 protein is CSARGLAATGELFF. The CDR3 DNA is TGCAGTGCCCGGGGACTAGCGGCTACCGGGGAGCTGTTTTTT.

The chain links TRBV4-2 to TRBJ1-1; maybe TRBD1 (6 bases). CDR1 LGHNA and CDR2 YNFKEQ come from the germline V gene. CDR3 size: 14 residues. Trimming cost V 6 bases and J 7 bases, with 18 bases left between them. CDR3 in amino acids: CASSRQGPAGEAFF. CDR3 coding DNA: TGTGCCAGCAGTCGTCAGGGGCCGGCGGGTGAAGCTTTCTTT.

This chain connects TRBV5-1 to TRBJ2-7; 8 bases map to TRBD2. The CDR3 has 17 residues. Germline V gene sequence: CDR1 SGHRS, CDR2 YFSETQ. With 1 base clipped from V and 2 bases from J, the junction kept 11 bases outside the gene matches. CDR3 region: CASSLSQTSGLTYEQYF. CDR3 DNA: TGCGCCAGCAGCTTGTCACAAACTAGCGGACTCACCTACGAGCAGTACTTC.

This sequence joins TRBV3-1 and TRBJ2-5; no firm D call. CDR1 and CDR2 (germline): LGHDT, YNNKEL (reference sequence). The CDR3 is made up of 15 amino acids. V was clipped by 1 base and J by 2 bases, with 11 bases between them. CDR3 sequence (DNA): TGTGCCAGCAGCCAAGGGGTCGGCAGTCAAGAGACCCAGTACTTC. It is translated as CASSQGVGSQETQYF.

The CDR3 reads CASSLVVGTQYF. The CDR3 DNA sequence: TGTGCCAGCAGCTTAGTAGTTGGTACGCAGTATTTT. This chain links TRBV7-2 with TRBJ2-3; D call uncertain. There are 12 residues in the CDR3. Germline assignment: CDR1 SGHTA and CDR2 FQGNSA. Trimming took off 1 base at V and 8 bases at J, with 7 bases between the two ends.

J is TRBJ2-5 and V is TRBV19; either TRBD1 or TRBD2 may supply D (5 bases each). The better agreement between TRBJ2-7 and the DNA end casts doubt on the J call. Germline V gene sequence: CDR1 LNHDA, CDR2 SQIVND (reference sequence). This CDR3 is 13 amino acids long. The CDR3: CASSIRDGYEQYF. CDR3 sequence (DNA): TGTGCCAGTAGTATCCGGGACGGTTACGAGCAGTACTTC.

This clonotype has at least ten counts. The CDR3 here is CSARDRLSAIAKNIQYF. CDR3 DNA sequence: TGCAGTGCTAGAGATAGATTAAGCGCGATAGCCAAAAACATTCAGTACTTC. The chain combines TRBV20-1 with TRBJ2-4; D remains ambiguous. This CDR3 is built from 17 residues. Trimming shortened V by 0 bases and J by 0 bases, and 15 bases separated the two germline ends. CDR1 is DFQATT and CDR2 is SNEGSKA in the germline V gene (reference sequence).

The J gene is TRBJ2-1, the V gene TRBV10-3; 8 positions match TRBD1. Germline CDR1 ENHRY, CDR2 SYGVKD. The CDR3 length is 14 residues. V trimming: 8 bases; J trimming: 6 bases; junction bases outside the gene matches: 9. The CDR3 protein is CAIAAGTGVNEQFF. As DNA, the CDR3 is TGTGCCATCGCAGCCGGGACAGGAGTCAATGAGCAGTTCTTC.

This clonotype was seen a few times. The chain couples TRBV28 to TRBJ2-2, with D possibly being TRBD2 (6 bases). Germline-derived CDR1 and CDR2 are MDHEN and SYDVKM. V was clipped by 7 bases and J by 5 bases, with 11 bases between them. The length of the CDR3 is 13 residues. The CDR3: CASTTRGTGELFF. CDR3 sequence (DNA): TGTGCCAGCACCACTCGGGGGACCGGGGAGCTGTTTTTT.

The rearrangement uses TRBV2 and TRBJ1-5; D is uncertain. Trimming removed 3 bases from V and 4 bases from J, with 7 bases in between. The germline gives CDR1 SNHLY, CDR2 FYNNEI. CDR3 length: 13 amino acids. CDR3 coding DNA: TGTGCCAGCAGTGAGGAGGGTAATCAGCCCCAGCATTTT. Its translation: CASSEEGNQPQHF.